This TCR beta chain was captured in a study of early T cells in non-severe SARS-CoV-2 infection. The study, taken as a whole, reports: VDJdb matches were skewed toward anti-spike CD8 T cell responses.

Of note for this clonotype: The antigen remains undetermined.

V dropped 5 bases and J dropped 8 bases, with 12 bases sitting between them. Germline assignment: CDR1 DFQATT and CDR2 SNEGSKA (reference sequence). There are 11 residues in the CDR3. TCRdb itself ran the 5' RACE reads through MiXCR, one entry per CDR3 protein. The profile shows approximately 80,000 distinct CDR3 sequences, approximately 11% of them singletons. The origin of this receptor is an adult who was a healthcare worker with PCR-confirmed SARS-CoV-2 infection or an uninfected control (not recorded which). Sequencing was performed on whole blood, taken at baseline. The rearrangement links TRBV20-1 to TRBJ1-2; D uncertain. CDR3 in amino acids: CSARSLGGYTF. The CDR3 DNA sequence: TGCAGTGCTCGAAGCCTGGGAGGCTACACCTTC.